Presented here are 18 T cell receptor beta chains from one specimen sequenced in a study of CD8+CD57+ T cells in acquired aplastic anemia. Those patients picked for sequencing had displayed CD8+CD57+ cell expansion on flow cytometry. Investigators profiled TCR beta VDJ and CDR3 from genomic DNA template. TCRdb ran MiXCR on the reads and lists one entry per CDR3 protein. The sample holds 200,000 to 300,000 distinct CDR3 sequences, about 80% seen once. The sequenced sample was sorted CD4+, CD8+, or CD8+CD57+ T cells (not recorded which) from PBMCs. The receptors here all came from a human donor with aplastic anemia.

This clonotype has a count of ten or more. J is TRBJ2-2 and V is TRBV12-3 or TRBV12-4; the D is unclear. V lost 6 bases and J lost 1, with 6 bases in between. This CDR3 has 13 residues. The CDR3 DNA sequence: TGTGCCAGCAGCAACATGAACACCGGGGAGCTGTTTTTT. This codes for CASSNMNTGELFF.

This chain links TRBV7-9 with TRBJ2-3; D is possibly TRBD1 (6 bases). The germline V and J ends were trimmed by 9 bases and 14 bases, with 27 bases remaining between them. Germline V gene sequence: CDR1 SEHNR, CDR2 FQNEAQ (reference sequence). This CDR3 has 14 amino acids. The CDR3 nucleotides read TGTGCCAGACAGGGAGCGAGGGAGACCGAGTCGCTGTATTTT. Protein: CARQGARETESLYF.

The rearrangement links TRBV20-1 to TRBJ2-5, with a tentative D call TRBD2 (7 bases). Germline assignment: CDR1 DFQATT and CDR2 SNEGSKA (reference sequence). The V end lost 6 bases, the J end lost 0 bases, and 20 bases lay between the germline ends. The CDR3 sequence is 16 residues long. The CDR3 region is CSASSWGGSHQETQYF. The CDR3 DNA reads as TGCAGTGCCAGTAGTTGGGGGGGCAGCCACCAAGAGACCCAGTACTTC.

The table lists this clonotype with a few counts. The rearrangement joins TRBV2 to TRBJ2-3; TRBD1 might be the D (6 bases). The CDR3 is 13 amino acids. Trimming removed 6 bases at V and 6 bases at J, with 13 bases between. Looked up from germline, CDR1 is SNHLY and CDR2 is FYNNEI. The DNA for the CDR3 is TGTGCCAGCAGGGATGGGGGCATCGATACGCAGTATTTT. Translation: CASRDGGIDTQYF.

Concerning this clonotype itself: This CDR3 fails to terminate in the conserved phenylalanine or tryptophan, so it likely reflects a read error. The limits of the CDR3 on the DNA are not certain, so only TCRdb's listed CDR3 is given. The gene calls are TRBV7-3 and TRBJ1-1; TRBD1, the table's D call, was not compared with the DNA. A total of 13 residues make up the CDR3, ends included. Looked up from germline, CDR1 is SGHTA and CDR2 is FQGTGA. The CDR3 loop is CASRSWAAGADVL.

This clonotype appeared once. The chain carries TRBV5-6 and TRBJ2-3; 7 positions match TRBD2. With V trimmed by 0 bases and J by 0 bases, 1 base remained unmatched. Germline values: CDR1 SGHDT, CDR2 YYEEEE. The CDR3 consists of 15 residues. This CDR3 reads CASSLGEGSTDTQYF. The CDR3 nucleotides read TGTGCCAGCAGCTTGGGGGAGGGCAGCACAGATACGCAGTATTTT.

The chain links TRBV2 to TRBJ2-5, with TRBD2 as a possible D gene (6 bases). Trimming pared 10 bases from V and 3 bases from J, leaving 18 bases between. CDR1 is SNHLY and CDR2 is FYNNEI in the germline V gene. The CDR3 loop spans 14 amino acids. The CDR3 loop reads CATSGWYGKETQYF. The CDR3 DNA reads as TGTGCCACCAGCGGGTGGTATGGGAAAGAGACCCAGTACTTC. Complete variable domain (other parts from reference TRBV2 and TRBJ2-5): EPEVTQTPSHQVTQMGQEVILRCVPISNHLYFYWYRQILGQKVEFLVSFYNNEISEKSEIFDDQFSVERPDGSNFTLKIRSTKLEDSAMYFCATSGWYGKETQYFGPGTRLLVL.

V and J are TRBV7-8 and TRBJ2-7; possible D gene TRBD2, 5 bases. Germline V gives CDR1 SGHVS, CDR2 FQNEAQ. Trimming shortened V by 0 bases and J by 4 bases, and 22 bases separated the two germline ends. This CDR3 has 18 residues. CDR3 region: CASSLAGDRATQYYEQYV. CDR3 coding DNA: TGTGCCAGCAGCTTAGCGGGAGATCGGGCTACGCAGTATTACGAGCAGTACGTC.

The chain couples TRBV11-1 to TRBJ2-5; 7 nucleotides agree with TRBD1. In germline, CDR1 is SGHAT, CDR2 FQDESV (reference sequence). The CDR3 loop spans 15 amino acids. V shed 5 bases, J shed 1 base, and the junction held 7 bases outside the gene matches. The CDR3 protein is CASSAQTGPQETQYF. As DNA, the CDR3 is TGTGCCAGCAGCGCACAGACAGGGCCCCAAGAGACCCAGTACTTC. The full variable domain, with the rest looked up from reference TRBV11-1 and TRBJ2-5, is EAEVAQSPRYKITEKSQAVAFWCDPISGHATLYWYRQILGQGPELLVQFQDESVVDDSQLPKDRFSAERLKGVDSTLKIQPAELGDSAMYLCASSAQTGPQETQYFGPGTRLLVL.

The chain employs TRBV5-4 and TRBJ2-2, with 7 nucleotides matching TRBD1. This CDR3 is 24 amino acids long. The germline gives CDR1 SGHNT, CDR2 YYREEE (reference sequence). The J segment lost 0 bases and the V segment lost 2 bases, leaving 28 bases of the junction unmatched. The chain's CDR3 is CASSFRTGSARDSGSGSNTGELFF. CDR3 in DNA: TGTGCCAGCAGCTTCCGGACAGGCAGTGCTAGAGATTCTGGAAGCGGATCGAACACCGGGGAGCTGTTTTTT. The entire variable domain, with the rest obtained from reference TRBV5-4 and TRBJ2-2, is as follows: ETGVTQSPTHLIKTRGQQVTLRCSSQSGHNTVSWYQQALGQGPQFIFQYYREEENGRGNFPPRFSGLQFPNYSSELNVNALELDDSALYLCASSFRTGSARDSGSGSNTGELFFGEGSRLTVL.

This clonotype was detected once. The J gene is TRBJ1-1, the V gene TRBV19, with D tentatively TRBD1 (6 bases). The V end was cut by 6 bases, the J end by 5 bases, with 13 bases between. CDR1 is LNHDA and CDR2 is SQIVND in the germline V gene (reference sequence). The CDR3 has 13 amino acids. This CDR3 is CASRWIQGTEAFF. The CDR3 region has the DNA TGTGCCAGTAGATGGATACAGGGAACTGAAGCTTTCTTT.

This rearrangement joins TRBV5-5 to TRBJ2-3, with D possibly being TRBD2 (6 bases). The ends were cut back, 2 bases at V and 6 bases at J, with 13 bases in the middle. Germline-derived CDR1 and CDR2 are SGHKS and YYEKEE (reference sequence). The CDR3 has 14 residues. CDR3 protein: CASSFSEGPDTQYF. The CDR3 region has the DNA TGTGCCAGCAGCTTCTCGGAGGGTCCCGATACGCAGTATTTT.

The V gene is TRBV7-2, the J gene TRBJ2-3; the match to TRBD2 covers 8 bases. V gave up 3 bases and J gave up 4 bases; unmatched junction bases: 3. This CDR3 spans 14 amino acids. Germline V gene sequence: CDR1 SGHTA, CDR2 FQGNSA. CDR3 DNA sequence: TGTGCCAGCAGCTTCGGACTAGCCTCAGATACGCAGTATTTT. It is translated as CASSFGLASDTQYF.

Notes on this clonotype: At one of its ends the junction is not consistent with the germline gene, which may arise from a read error. This chain uses TRBV11-2 with TRBJ2-3, with 7 bases lining up with TRBD1. The CDR3 runs 14 residues. Germline CDR1 reads SGHAT; CDR2 reads FQNNGV. The CDR3 DNA sequence: TGTGCCAGCAGCTTAGAGGCGACAGGGACCACTGAAGCTTTT. It specifies CASSLEATGTTEAF. Filled out from reference TRBV11-2 and TRBJ2-3, the complete variable domain reads EAGVAQSPRYKIIEKRQSVAFWCNPISGHATLYWYQQILGQGPKLLIQFQNNGVVDDSQLPKDRFSAERLKGVDSTLKIQPAKLEDSAVYLCASSLEATGTTEAFGPGTRLTVL.

The chain joins TRBV19 to TRBJ2-3; weak D call: TRBD2 (6 bases). The CDR3 consists of 15 residues. V was pared by 9 bases and J by 6 bases, with 22 bases between. Germline assignment: CDR1 LNHDA and CDR2 SQIVND (reference sequence). The CDR3 loop is CASSAGTGGYDTQYF. The CDR3 DNA is TGTGCCAGCAGCGCCGGGACTGGCGGATACGATACGCAGTATTTT. Full variable domain (rest looked up from reference TRBV19 and TRBJ2-3): DGGITQSPKYLFRKEGQNVTLSCEQNLNHDAMYWYRQDPGQGLRLIYYSQIVNDFQKGDIAEGYSVSREKKESFPLTVTSAQKNPTAFYLCASSAGTGGYDTQYFGPGTRLTVL.

This chain links TRBV7-7 with TRBJ2-1, with unresolved D. The DNA end is a closer match to TRBJ2-7, so the J assignment may be wrong. Germline CDR1 is SSHAT and CDR2 is FNYEAQ (reference sequence). This CDR3 is built from 13 residues. The DNA of the CDR3 is TGTGCCAGCAGCTCCGGGTACACGGGTGGACAGTACTTC. It encodes CASSSGYTGGQYF.

This sequence joins TRBV25-1 and TRBJ1-2; D perhaps matches TRBD1 (6 bases). The germline gives CDR1 MGHDK, CDR2 SYGVNS. With 2 bases removed from V and 5 bases from J, the gap between germline ends came to 15 bases. This CDR3 contains 15 residues. The CDR3 nucleotides are TGTGCCAGCAGTGAAAGGGGAGGACAGAGATATGGCTACACCTTC. Protein sequence: CASSERGGQRYGYTF.

The chain links TRBV7-3 to TRBJ2-3, with 12 bases aligning to TRBD2. Germline loops: CDR1 SGHTA, CDR2 FQGTGA. After removal of 2 bases from V and 9 bases from J, the junction contained 9 bases not matched to a gene. The CDR3 runs 16 residues. The CDR3 DNA reads as TGTGCCAGCAGCTTAGCTAGCGGGGGGGTAGATGAAACGCAGTATTTT. It translates to CASSLASGGVDETQYF.